This TCR beta chain was observed in a study of Graves' ophthalmopathy and Graves' hyperthyroidism. Overall study findings and caveats: It was with about 71% sensitivity and about 72% specificity that the model predicted ophthalmopathy progression.

Transcripts of RNA were the source for amplifying TCR beta CDR3 regions. HTBI-primed first-round RT-PCR preceded second-round multiplex PCR. TCRdb recomputed calls from the multiplex PCR reads with MiXCR, one row per CDR3 protein. The table shows hundreds of thousands of distinct CDR3 sequences, with 45% to 55% occurring only once. Of note for this clonotype: The target antigen is unknown.

Between the trimmed V and J ends, which lost 3 bases and 7 bases, there was a span of 12 bases. The CDR3 has 14 residues. From germline, CDR1 is LNHDA and CDR2 SQIVND (reference sequence). Ophthalmopathy donors showed moderate-to-severe activity, CAS ≥3, NOSPECS ≥4 and a duration under 3 months. Exclusion criteria comprised other autoimmune diseases, uncontrolled infections, pregnancy or lactation in patients. Sequencing was performed on peripheral blood. The clonotype comes from an adult man with Graves' ophthalmopathy. The J gene is TRBJ1-4, the V gene TRBV19; D ambiguous. The CDR3 loop is CASSIVIYGEKLFF. In nucleotides, the CDR3 is TGTGCCAGTAGTATCGTGATATATGGTGAAAAACTGTTTTTT.